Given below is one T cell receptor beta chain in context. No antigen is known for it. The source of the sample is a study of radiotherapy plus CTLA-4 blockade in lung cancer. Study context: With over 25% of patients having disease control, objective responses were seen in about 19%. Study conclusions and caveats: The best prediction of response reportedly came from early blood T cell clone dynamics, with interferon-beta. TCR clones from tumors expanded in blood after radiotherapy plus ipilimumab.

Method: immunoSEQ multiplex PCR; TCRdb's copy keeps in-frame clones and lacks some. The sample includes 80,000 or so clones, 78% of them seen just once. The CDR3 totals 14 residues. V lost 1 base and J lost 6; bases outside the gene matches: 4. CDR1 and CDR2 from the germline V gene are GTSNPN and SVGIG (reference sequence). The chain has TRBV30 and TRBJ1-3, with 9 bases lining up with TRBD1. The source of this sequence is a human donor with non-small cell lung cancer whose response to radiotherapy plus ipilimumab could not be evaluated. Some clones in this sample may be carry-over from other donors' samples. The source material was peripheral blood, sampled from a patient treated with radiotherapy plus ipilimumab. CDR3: CAWSAGTGLNTIYF. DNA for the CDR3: TGTGCCTGGAGTGCCGGGACAGGGCTAAACACCATATATTTT.